This T cell receptor (beta chain) was identified in a study of blood T cell repertoires in COVID-19. Turning to the study itself: COVID-19 samples, acute and convalescent, were from the United States, Italy and Spain. Sources were T cells, B-cell-depleted T cells, or PBMCs; the material itself was cDNA or gDNA.

In the original analysis: How many nucleated cells were present was estimated from reference gene primer amplification. Sequenced by immunoSEQ multiplex PCR; TCRdb stores in-frame clones only, minus some. V and J calls and clone size are copied from that table; D and trimming were computed from the DNA. The sample yields some 250,000 clones, over 70% seen once. Worth noting for this clone: The sample carries other DNA sequences with the same CDR3.

This TCR was sampled from a man of 80 years or more with acute or convalescent COVID-19. Sequenced material: peripheral blood.

The CDR3 region is CASSPGQGNYEQYF. The CDR3 DNA reads as TGTGCCAGCTCACCGGGACAGGGTAACTACGAGCAGTACTTC. V and J are TRBV18 and TRBJ2-7; 9 nucleotides line up with TRBD1. The CDR3 loop spans 14 amino acids. The germline gives CDR1 KGHSH, CDR2 LQKENI. V lost 3 bases, J lost 3 bases, and 3 bases stayed unmatched.